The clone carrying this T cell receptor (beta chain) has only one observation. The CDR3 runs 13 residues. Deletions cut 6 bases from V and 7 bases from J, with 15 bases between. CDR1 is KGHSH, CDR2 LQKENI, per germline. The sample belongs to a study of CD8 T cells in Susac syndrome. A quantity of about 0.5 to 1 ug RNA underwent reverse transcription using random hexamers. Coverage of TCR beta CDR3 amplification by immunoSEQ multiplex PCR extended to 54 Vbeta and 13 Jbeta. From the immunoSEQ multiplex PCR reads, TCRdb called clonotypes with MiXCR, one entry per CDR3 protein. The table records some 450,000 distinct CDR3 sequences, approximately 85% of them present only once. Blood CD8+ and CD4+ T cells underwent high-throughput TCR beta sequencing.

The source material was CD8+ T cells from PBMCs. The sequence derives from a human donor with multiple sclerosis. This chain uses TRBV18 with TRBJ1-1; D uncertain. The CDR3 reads CASSPARTSEAFF. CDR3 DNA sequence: TGTGCCAGCTCTCCGGCCCGAACAAGTGAAGCTTTCTTT. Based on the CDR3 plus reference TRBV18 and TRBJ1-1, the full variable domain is NAGVMQNPRHLVRRRGQEARLRCSPMKGHSHVYWYRQLPEEGLKFMVYLQKENIIDESGMPKERFSAEFPKEGPSILRIQQVVRGDSAAYFCASSPARTSEAFFGQGTRLTVV.